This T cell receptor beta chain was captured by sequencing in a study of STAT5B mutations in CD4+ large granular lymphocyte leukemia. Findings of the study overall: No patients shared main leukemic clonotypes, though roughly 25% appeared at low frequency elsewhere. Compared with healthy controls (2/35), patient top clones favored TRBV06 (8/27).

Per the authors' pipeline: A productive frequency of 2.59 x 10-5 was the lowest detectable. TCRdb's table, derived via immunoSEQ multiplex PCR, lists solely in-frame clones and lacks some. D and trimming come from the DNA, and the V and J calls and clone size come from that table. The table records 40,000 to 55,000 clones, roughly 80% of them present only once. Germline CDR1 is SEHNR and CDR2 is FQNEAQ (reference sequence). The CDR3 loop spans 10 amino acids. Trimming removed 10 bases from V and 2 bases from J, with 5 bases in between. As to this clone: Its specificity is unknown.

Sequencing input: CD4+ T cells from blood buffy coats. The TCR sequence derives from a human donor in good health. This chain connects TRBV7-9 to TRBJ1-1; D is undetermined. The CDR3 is CATLNTEAFF. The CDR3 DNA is TGTGCCACGCTAAACACTGAAGCTTTCTTT.